This T cell receptor beta chain was identified during a study of shared clonotypes between healthy human individuals. The study's findings and limits: The researchers took only blood, and tissue repertoires probably look different.

Several immunoSEQ 96-well plates shared each subset's DNA, each plate a replicate. TCRdb keeps only in-frame clones here, not all; method: immunoSEQ multiplex PCR. The table includes about 1.5 million clones, 95% to 99% detected once. As regards this clone: Its target is unknown.

Participating donors were healthy, HIV-negative adults free of recent acute infections or vaccinations. This CDR3 is 14 amino acids long. V was pared by 7 bases and J by 6 bases, with 8 bases of the junction left unmatched. In germline, CDR1 is SQVTM, CDR2 ANQGSEA. The sequence was collected from a man under 40 in good health. Sequenced input: naive CD4+ T cells sorted from blood. Noted subset: CD45RA+ positively selected. V is TRBV29-1 and J is TRBJ2-2; 10 bases line up with TRBD1. The CDR3 loop is CSARQGAVSGELFF. CDR3 nucleotides: TGCAGCGCAAGACAGGGGGCAGTCTCCGGGGAGCTGTTTTTT.